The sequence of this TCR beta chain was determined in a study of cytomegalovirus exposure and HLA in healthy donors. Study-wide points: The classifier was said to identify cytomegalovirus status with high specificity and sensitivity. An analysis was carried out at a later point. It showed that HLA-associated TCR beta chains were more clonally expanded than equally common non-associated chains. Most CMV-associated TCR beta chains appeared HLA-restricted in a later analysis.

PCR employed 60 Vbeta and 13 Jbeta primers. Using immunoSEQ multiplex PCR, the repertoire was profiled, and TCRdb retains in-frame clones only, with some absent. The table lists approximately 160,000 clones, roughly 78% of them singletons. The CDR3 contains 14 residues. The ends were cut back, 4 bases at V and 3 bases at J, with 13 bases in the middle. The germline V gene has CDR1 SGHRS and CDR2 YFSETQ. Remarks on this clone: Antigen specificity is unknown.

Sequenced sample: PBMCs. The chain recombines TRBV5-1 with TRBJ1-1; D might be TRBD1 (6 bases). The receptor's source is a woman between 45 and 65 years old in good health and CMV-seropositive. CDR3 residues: CASSPARQDTEAFF. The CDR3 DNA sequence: TGCGCCAGCAGCCCGGCCCGACAGGACACTGAAGCTTTCTTT.